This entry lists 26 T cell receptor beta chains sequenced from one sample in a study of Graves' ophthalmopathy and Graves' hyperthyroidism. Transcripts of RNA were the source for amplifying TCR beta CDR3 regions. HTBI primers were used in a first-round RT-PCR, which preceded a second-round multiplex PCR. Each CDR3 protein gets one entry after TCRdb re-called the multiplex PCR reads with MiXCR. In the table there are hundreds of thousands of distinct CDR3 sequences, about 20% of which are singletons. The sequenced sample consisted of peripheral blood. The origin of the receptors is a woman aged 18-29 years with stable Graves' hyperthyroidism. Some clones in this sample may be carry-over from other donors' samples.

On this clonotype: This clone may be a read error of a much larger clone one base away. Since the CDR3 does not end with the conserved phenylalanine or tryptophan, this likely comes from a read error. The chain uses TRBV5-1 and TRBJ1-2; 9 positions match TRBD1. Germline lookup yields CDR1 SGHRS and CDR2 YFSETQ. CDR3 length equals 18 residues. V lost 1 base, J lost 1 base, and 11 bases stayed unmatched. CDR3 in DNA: TGCGCCAGCAGCTTGTTCTGGGACAGGGTCCGGGGTAACTATGGCTACACCGTC. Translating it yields CASSLFWDRVRGNYGYTV.

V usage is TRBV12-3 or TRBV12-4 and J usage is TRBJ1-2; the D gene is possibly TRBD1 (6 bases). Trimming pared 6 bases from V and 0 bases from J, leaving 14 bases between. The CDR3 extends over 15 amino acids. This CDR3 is CASSQWGLTNYGYTF. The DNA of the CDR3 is TGTGCCAGCAGCCAATGGGGGCTGACTAACTATGGCTACACCTTC.

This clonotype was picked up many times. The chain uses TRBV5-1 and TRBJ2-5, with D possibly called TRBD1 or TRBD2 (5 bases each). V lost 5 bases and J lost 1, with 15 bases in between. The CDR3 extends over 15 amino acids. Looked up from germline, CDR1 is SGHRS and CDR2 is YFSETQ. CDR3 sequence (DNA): TGCGCCAGCAGTGTATCCCCGGGGCTCCAAGAGACCCAGTACTTC. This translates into CASSVSPGLQETQYF.

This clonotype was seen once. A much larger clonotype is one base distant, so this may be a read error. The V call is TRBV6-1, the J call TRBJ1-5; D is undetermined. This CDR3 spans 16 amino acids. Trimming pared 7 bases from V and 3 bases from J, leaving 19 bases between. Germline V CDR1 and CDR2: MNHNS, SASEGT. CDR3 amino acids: CASNPPGPSINQPQHF. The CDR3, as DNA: TGTGCCAGCAACCCCCCCGGCCCCTCAATCAATCAGCCCCAGCATTTT.

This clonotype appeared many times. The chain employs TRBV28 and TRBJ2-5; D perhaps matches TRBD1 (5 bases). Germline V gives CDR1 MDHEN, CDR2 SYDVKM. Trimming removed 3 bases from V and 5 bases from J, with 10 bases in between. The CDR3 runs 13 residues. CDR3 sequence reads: CASSLAGFETQYF. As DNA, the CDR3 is TGTGCCAGCAGTTTGGCAGGGTTTGAGACCCAGTACTTC.

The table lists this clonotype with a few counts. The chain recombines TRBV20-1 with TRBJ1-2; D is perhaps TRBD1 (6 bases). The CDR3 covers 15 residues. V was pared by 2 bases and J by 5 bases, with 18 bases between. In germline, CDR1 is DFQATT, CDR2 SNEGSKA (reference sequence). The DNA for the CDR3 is TGCAGTGCTAGAACAGTTCCGAGGACAGCGTATGGCTACACCTTC. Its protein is CSARTVPRTAYGYTF.

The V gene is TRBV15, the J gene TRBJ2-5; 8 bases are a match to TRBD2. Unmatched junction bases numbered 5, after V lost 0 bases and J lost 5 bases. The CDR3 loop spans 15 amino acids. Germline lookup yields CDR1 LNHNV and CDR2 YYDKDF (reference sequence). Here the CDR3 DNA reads TGTGCCACCAGCAGAGATGCGGGGGGATCGGAGACCCAGTACTTC. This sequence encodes CATSRDAGGSETQYF.

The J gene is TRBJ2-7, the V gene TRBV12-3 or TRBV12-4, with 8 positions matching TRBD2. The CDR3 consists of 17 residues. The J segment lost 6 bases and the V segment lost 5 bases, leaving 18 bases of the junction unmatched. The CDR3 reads CASSHLVGGGPSSEQYF. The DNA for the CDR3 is TGTGCCAGCAGTCACCTCGTCGGGGGGGGCCCGAGTTCCGAGCAGTACTTC.

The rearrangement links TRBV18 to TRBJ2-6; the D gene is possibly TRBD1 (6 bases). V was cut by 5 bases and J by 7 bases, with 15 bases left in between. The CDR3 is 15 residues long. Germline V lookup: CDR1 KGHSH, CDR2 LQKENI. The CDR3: CASSKDRLEANVLTF. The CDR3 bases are TGTGCCAGCTCAAAAGACAGGCTGGAAGCCAACGTCCTGACTTTC.

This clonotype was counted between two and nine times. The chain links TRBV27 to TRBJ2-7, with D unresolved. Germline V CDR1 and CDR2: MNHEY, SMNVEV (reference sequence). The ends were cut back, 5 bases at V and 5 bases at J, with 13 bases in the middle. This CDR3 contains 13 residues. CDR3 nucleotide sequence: TGTGCCAGCAGTGCTATGGAGTTCCACGAGCAGTACTTC. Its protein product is CASSAMEFHEQYF.

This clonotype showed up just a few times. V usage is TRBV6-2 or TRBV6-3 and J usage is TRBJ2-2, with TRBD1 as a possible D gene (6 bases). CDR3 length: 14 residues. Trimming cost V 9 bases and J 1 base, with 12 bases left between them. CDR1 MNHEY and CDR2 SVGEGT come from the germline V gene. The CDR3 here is CASRQAGNTGELFF. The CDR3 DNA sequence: TGTGCCAGTAGACAGGCGGGGAACACCGGGGAGCTGTTTTTT.

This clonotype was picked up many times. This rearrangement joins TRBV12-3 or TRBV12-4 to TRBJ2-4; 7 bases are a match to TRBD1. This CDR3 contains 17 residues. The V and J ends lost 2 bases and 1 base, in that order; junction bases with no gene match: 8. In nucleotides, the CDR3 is TGTGCCAGCAGTTTATCCCCGGACAGGTGGGCCAAAAACATTCAGTACTTC. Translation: CASSLSPDRWAKNIQYF.

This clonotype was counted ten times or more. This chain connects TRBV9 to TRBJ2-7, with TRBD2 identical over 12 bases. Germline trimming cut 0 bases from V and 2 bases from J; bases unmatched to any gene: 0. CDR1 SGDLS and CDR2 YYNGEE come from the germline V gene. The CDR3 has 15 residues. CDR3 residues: CASSVGLAGAYEQYF. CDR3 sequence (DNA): TGTGCCAGCAGCGTAGGACTAGCGGGAGCCTACGAGCAGTACTTC. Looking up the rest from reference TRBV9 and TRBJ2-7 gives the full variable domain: DSGVTQTPKHLITATGQRVTLRCSPRSGDLSVYWYQQSLDQGLQFLIQYYNGEERAKGNILERFSAQQFPDLHSELNLSSLELGDSALYFCASSVGLAGAYEQYFGPGTRLTVT.

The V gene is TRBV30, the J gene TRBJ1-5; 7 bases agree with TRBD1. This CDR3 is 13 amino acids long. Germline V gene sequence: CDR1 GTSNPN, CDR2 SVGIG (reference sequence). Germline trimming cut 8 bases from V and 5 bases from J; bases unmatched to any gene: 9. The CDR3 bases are TGTGCCGCCGCTCAGGGGGTCGATCAGCCCCAGCATTTT. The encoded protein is CAAAQGVDQPQHF. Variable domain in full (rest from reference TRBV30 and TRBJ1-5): SQTIHQWPATLVQPVGSPLSLECTVEGTSNPNLYWYRQAAGRGLQLLFYSVGIGQISSEVPQNLSASRPQDRQFILSSKKLLLSDSGFYLCAAAQGVDQPQHFGDGTRLSIL.

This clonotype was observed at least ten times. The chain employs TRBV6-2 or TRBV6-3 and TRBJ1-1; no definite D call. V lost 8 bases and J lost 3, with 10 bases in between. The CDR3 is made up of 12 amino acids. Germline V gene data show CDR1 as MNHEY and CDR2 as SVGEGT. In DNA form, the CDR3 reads TGTGCCAGCTGTCAGATCGACACTGAAGCTTTCTTT. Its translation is CASCQIDTEAFF.

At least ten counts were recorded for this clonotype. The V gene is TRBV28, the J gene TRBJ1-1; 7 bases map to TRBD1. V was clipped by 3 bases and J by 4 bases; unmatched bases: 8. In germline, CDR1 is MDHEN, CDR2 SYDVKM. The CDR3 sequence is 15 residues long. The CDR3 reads CASSFFRAGGTEAFF. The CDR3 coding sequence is TGTGCCAGCAGTTTTTTTCGGGCAGGGGGCACTGAAGCTTTCTTT.

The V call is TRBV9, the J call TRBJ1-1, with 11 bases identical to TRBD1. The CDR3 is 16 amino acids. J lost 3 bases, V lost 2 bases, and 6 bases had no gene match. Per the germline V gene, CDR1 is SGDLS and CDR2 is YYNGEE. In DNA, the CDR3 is TGTGCCAGCAGCGTCAGCGGGACAGGGGGTCACACTGAAGCTTTCTTT. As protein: CASSVSGTGGHTEAFF.

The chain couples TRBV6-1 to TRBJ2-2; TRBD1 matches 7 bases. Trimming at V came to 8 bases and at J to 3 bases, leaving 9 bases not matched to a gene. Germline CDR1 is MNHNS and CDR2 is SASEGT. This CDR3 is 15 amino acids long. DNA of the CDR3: TGTGCCAGCGCCGACAGGGTTGAGGACACCGGGGAGCTGTTTTTT. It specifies CASADRVEDTGELFF.

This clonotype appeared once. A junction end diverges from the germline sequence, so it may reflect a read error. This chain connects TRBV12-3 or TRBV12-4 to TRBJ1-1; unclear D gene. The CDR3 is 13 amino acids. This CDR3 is CASSLKAYTDAFF. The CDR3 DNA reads TGTGCCAGCAGTTTGAAGGCGTACACTGATGCTTTCTTT.

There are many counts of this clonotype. CDR3 nucleotide sequence: TGTGCCAGCATAATGGGAATAGGTAATCAGCCCCAGCATTTT. This translates into CASIMGIGNQPQHF. This chain links TRBV6-5 with TRBJ1-5, with D hard to call. Germline V gene sequence: CDR1 MNHEY, CDR2 SVGAGI. The CDR3 contains 14 residues. The V end lost 7 bases, the J end lost 4 bases, and 14 bases lay between the germline ends.

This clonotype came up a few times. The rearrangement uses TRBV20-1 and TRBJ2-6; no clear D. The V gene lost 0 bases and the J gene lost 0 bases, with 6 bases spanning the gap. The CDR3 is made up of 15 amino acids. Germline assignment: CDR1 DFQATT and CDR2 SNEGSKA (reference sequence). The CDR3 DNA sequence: TGCAGTGCTAGAGATACGAGCTCTGGGGCCAACGTCCTGACTTTC. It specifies CSARDTSSGANVLTF.

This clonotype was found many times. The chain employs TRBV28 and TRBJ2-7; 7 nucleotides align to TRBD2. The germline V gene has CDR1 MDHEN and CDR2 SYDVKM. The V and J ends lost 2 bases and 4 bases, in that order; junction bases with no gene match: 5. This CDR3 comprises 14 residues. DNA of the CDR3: TGTGCCAGCAGTTTAGCGGGAGCTAGGTACGAGCAGTACTTC. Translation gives CASSLAGARYEQYF.

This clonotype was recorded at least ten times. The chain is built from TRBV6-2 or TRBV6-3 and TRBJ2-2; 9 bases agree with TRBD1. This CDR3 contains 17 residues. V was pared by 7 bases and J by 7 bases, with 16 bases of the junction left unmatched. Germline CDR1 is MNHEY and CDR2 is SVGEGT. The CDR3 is CASIPGQGFLRGGELFF. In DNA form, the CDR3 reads TGTGCCAGCATTCCGGGACAGGGCTTTTTGCGTGGCGGGGAGCTGTTTTTT.

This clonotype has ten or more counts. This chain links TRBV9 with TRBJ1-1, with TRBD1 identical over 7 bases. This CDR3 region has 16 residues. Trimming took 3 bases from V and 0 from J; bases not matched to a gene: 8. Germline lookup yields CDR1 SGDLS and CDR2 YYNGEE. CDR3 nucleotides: TGTGCCAGCAGCGCGGGAGGGGGCGGGATGAACACTGAAGCTTTCTTT. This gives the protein CASSAGGGGMNTEAFF.

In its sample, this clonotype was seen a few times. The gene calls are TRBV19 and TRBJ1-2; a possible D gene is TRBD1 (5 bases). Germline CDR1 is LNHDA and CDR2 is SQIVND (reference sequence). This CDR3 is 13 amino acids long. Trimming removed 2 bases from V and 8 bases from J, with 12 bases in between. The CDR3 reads CASSINQGGGYTF. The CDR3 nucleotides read TGTGCCAGTAGTATAAACCAGGGAGGCGGCTACACCTTC.

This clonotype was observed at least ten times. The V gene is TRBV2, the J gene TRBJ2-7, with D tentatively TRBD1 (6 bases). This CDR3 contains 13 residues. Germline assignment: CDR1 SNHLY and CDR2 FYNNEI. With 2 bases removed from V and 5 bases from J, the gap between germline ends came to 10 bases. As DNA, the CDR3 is TGTGCCAGCAGTGAATGGGACACCCACGAGCAGTACTTC. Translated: CASSEWDTHEQYF.